The 19 T cell receptor beta chains reported below all come from one sample, sequenced in a study of shared clonotypes between healthy human individuals. Naive CD8 cells comprised CD45RO-negative, CCR7-positively selected cells, excluding terminally differentiated effector memory CD45RA+ cells. Here immunoSEQ multiplex PCR was the method, and the copy in TCRdb shows in-frame clones only, minus some. The sample lists some 2 million clones, about 94% seen once, with 1% to 1.5% in the top ten. The source material was naive CD8+ T cells sorted from blood. The receptors here all came from a man in his late teens or twenties in good health.

The CDR3 bases are TGCGCCAGCAGCCAACAAACAGGGACTATCACTGAAGCTTTCTTT. As protein: CASSQQTGTITEAFF. J is TRBJ1-1 and V is TRBV4-1, with D possibly TRBD1 on 6 matching bases. Trimming removed 2 bases from V and 4 bases from J, with 14 bases in between. The CDR3 sequence is 15 residues long. CDR1 MGHRA and CDR2 YSYEKL come from the germline V gene.

V is TRBV19 and J is TRBJ2-4; D perhaps matches TRBD2 (6 bases). Germline loops: CDR1 LNHDA, CDR2 SQIVND (reference sequence). The CDR3 consists of 13 residues. V lost 8 bases and J lost 2, with 10 bases in between. CDR3: CASYGSPKNIQYF. For the CDR3, the DNA is TGTGCCAGTTACGGGAGTCCCAAAAACATTCAGTACTTC.

V gene TRBV27 combines with J gene TRBJ1-2; D not certain. This CDR3 region has 14 residues. The germline CDR1 and CDR2 sequences are MNHEY and SMNVEV (reference sequence). V lost 2 bases and J 4 bases, leaving 11 bases between the germline ends. This chain's CDR3 is CASSLGRPTYGYTF. CDR3 in DNA: TGTGCCAGCAGTTTAGGCAGGCCCACCTATGGCTACACCTTC.

This chain uses TRBV7-6 with TRBJ2-3, with unresolved D. From germline, CDR1 is SGHVS and CDR2 FNYEAQ. Trimming pared 5 bases from V and 6 bases from J, leaving 12 bases between. The CDR3 is made up of 13 amino acids. The CDR3 loop is CASSLDPADTQYF. The CDR3 DNA sequence: TGTGCCAGCAGCCTAGATCCGGCCGATACGCAGTATTTT.

This clone was recorded only once. The V call is TRBV5-1, the J call TRBJ2-7; 7 nucleotides line up with TRBD1. With 0 bases clipped from V and 0 bases from J, the junction kept 12 bases outside the gene matches. CDR3 length equals 18 residues. Germline V gene lookup returns CDR1 SGHRS and CDR2 YFSETQ. CDR3 sequence reads: CASSLEFGDSQISYEQYF. CDR3 in DNA: TGCGCCAGCAGCTTGGAATTCGGGGACAGCCAGATCTCCTACGAGCAGTACTTC.

Worth noting for this clone: The same CDR3 also results from other DNA sequences found in this sample. V gene TRBV7-9 combines with J gene TRBJ2-1; D is undetermined. V was clipped by 1 base and J by 5 bases, with 6 bases between them. The CDR3 sequence is 13 residues long. The V gene's germline CDR1 is SEHNR and CDR2 FQNEAQ (reference sequence). The CDR3 DNA follows: TGTGCCAGCAGCTTAGGTCCAGACAATGAGCAGTTCTTC. Translated, it gives CASSLGPDNEQFF.

About this clone: Other DNA sequences in the sample encode the same CDR3. The rearrangement uses TRBV30 and TRBJ2-7, with D perhaps TRBD2 (6 bases). This CDR3 spans 14 amino acids. Germline CDR1 GTSNPN, CDR2 SVGIG (reference sequence). Deletions cut 0 bases from V and 2 bases from J, with 11 bases between. The CDR3 DNA reads TGTGCCTGGAGTGTAGGGACTGGAACCTACGAGCAGTACTTC. Its translation is CAWSVGTGTYEQYF. Full variable domain (rest looked up from reference TRBV30 and TRBJ2-7): SQTIHQWPATLVQPVGSPLSLECTVEGTSNPNLYWYRQAAGRGLQLLFYSVGIGQISSEVPQNLSASRPQDRQFILSSKKLLLSDSGFYLCAWSVGTGTYEQYFGPGTRLTVT.

The chain employs TRBV2 and TRBJ2-7; possible D gene TRBD1, 6 bases. CDR3 length: 14 amino acids. V was shortened by 2 bases and J by 3 bases, with 11 bases between the two germline ends. Germline V gives CDR1 SNHLY, CDR2 FYNNEI. This CDR3 reads CASSEQDSLYEQYF. The CDR3, as DNA: TGTGCCAGCAGTGAACAGGACAGCCTCTACGAGCAGTACTTC.

The CDR3 is CASSPARDSLGPVNTGELFF. CDR3 DNA: TGTGCCAGCAGTCCAGCCCGGGACAGCTTAGGACCGGTGAACACCGGGGAGCTGTTTTTT. The rearrangement uses TRBV27 and TRBJ2-2, with 7 bases that match TRBD1. The CDR3 consists of 20 residues. Germline-derived CDR1 and CDR2 are MNHEY and SMNVEV (reference sequence). The ends lost 5 bases at V and 1 base at J; junction bases unmatched: 19.

The chain recombines TRBV29-1 with TRBJ2-1; D is ambiguous. CDR1 is SQVTM and CDR2 is ANQGSEA in the germline V gene. V lost 7 bases to trimming and J lost 6 bases, with 10 bases between them. The CDR3 loop spans 11 amino acids. CDR3 in amino acids: CSAIFGNEQFF. The CDR3 nucleotides read TGCAGCGCTATATTCGGCAATGAGCAGTTCTTC.

This chain connects TRBV7-2 to TRBJ2-2; 9 bases map to TRBD1. The V gene end was trimmed by 5 bases and the J gene end by 3 bases; junction bases not matched to a gene: 16. CDR3 length equals 19 residues. Germline values: CDR1 SGHTA, CDR2 FQGNSA. The CDR3 bases are TGTGCCAGCAGCCTTAGGGGGACAGGGTTTCTTTCGGACACCGGGGAGCTGTTTTTT. Protein: CASSLRGTGFLSDTGELFF.

The CDR3 DNA reads as TGTGCCAGCAGCTTCATTCCGGGACTAGCGCAAGAGACCCAGTACTTC. As protein: CASSFIPGLAQETQYF. The rearrangement links TRBV5-8 to TRBJ2-5; 10 bases line up with TRBD2. Germline values: CDR1 SGHTS, CDR2 YDEGEE. The CDR3 is made up of 16 amino acids. Trimming removed 2 bases from V and 2 bases from J; junction bases left unmatched: 6.

Concerning this clone itself: Other DNA sequences in this sample translate to the same CDR3. This chain joins TRBV2 and TRBJ1-2; D gene unclear. The CDR3 has 14 residues. Trimming left V 0 bases short and J 3 bases short, with 8 bases between. Germline assignment: CDR1 SNHLY and CDR2 FYNNEI. The CDR3 reads CASSEAGGYYGYTF. CDR3 bases: TGTGCCAGCAGTGAAGCGGGAGGTTACTATGGCTACACCTTC.

To note about this clone: The same CDR3 is also encoded by other DNA sequences in this sample. The genes are TRBV4-1 and TRBJ2-7, with unresolved D. The CDR3 contains 14 residues. V was trimmed by 0 bases and J by 0 bases, leaving 6 bases between them. Germline CDR1 reads MGHRA; CDR2 reads YSYEKL. The CDR3: CASSQDGSSYEQYF. The DNA for the CDR3 is TGCGCCAGCAGCCAAGACGGAAGCTCCTACGAGCAGTACTTC.

Comment on this clone: This specimen includes other DNA sequences encoding the same CDR3. The chain couples TRBV6-5 to TRBJ2-3; D gene ambiguous. Trimming left V 0 bases short and J 2 bases short, with 6 bases between. CDR1 and CDR2 (germline): MNHEY, SVGAGI. The CDR3 contains 14 residues. CDR3 sequence: CASSYSISTDTQYF. DNA for the CDR3: TGTGCCAGCAGTTACTCGATTTCCACAGATACGCAGTATTTT.

The sample holds one count of this clone. This chain links TRBV11-2 with TRBJ2-1, with 7 bases matching TRBD1. This CDR3 is built from 15 residues. V dropped 1 base and J dropped 5; count of bases not matched to a gene: 5. Germline lookup yields CDR1 SGHAT and CDR2 FQNNGV. The CDR3 DNA sequence: TGTGCCAGCAGCTTAGTTTGGACAGGTGACAATGAGCAGTTCTTC. It is translated as CASSLVWTGDNEQFF.

The chain is built from TRBV10-2 and TRBJ2-1; TRBD2 might be the D (6 bases). V gave up 2 bases and J gave up 3 bases, with 14 bases separating them. The V gene's germline CDR1 is WSHSY and CDR2 SAAADI. The CDR3 has 16 residues. CDR3 DNA sequence: TGCGCCAGCAGTGAGGAATTCGGGGGATTCTACAATGAGCAGTTCTTC. This codes for CASSEEFGGFYNEQFF.

Notes on this clone: This CDR3 is also generated by other DNA sequences in the sample. The V gene is TRBV6-5, the J gene TRBJ2-5; D may match TRBD1 or TRBD2 (5 bases each). This CDR3 is 14 amino acids long. Trimming took 2 bases from V and 5 from J, leaving 12 bases between them. Looked up from germline, CDR1 is MNHEY and CDR2 is SVGAGI. CDR3 in amino acids: CASSYVGAGETQYF. DNA for the CDR3: TGTGCCAGCAGTTACGTCGGGGCAGGGGAGACCCAGTACTTC.

This clone was seen once. Other DNA sequences of this sample code for an identical CDR3. The rearrangement joins TRBV5-4 to TRBJ1-1, with D hard to call. Germline V gives CDR1 SGHNT, CDR2 YYREEE (reference sequence). CDR3 length: 13 residues. The V end was cut by 2 bases, the J end by 1 base, with 6 bases between. The DNA of the CDR3 is TGTGCCAGCAGCTTTCGGGAGAACACTGAAGCTTTCTTT. It is translated as CASSFRENTEAFF.